Listed below are T cell receptor beta chains from one sample, sequenced in a study of T cell clusters in autoimmune cytopenias. TCRdb reprocessed the multiplex PCR reads and keeps a single row for each CDR3 protein, giving no DNA. The specimen's table records 6,900 or so distinct CDR3 sequences. The same specimen was also included in a second study, on T cell repertoires in aging, cancer and after chemotherapy.

Sequences were obtained from peripheral blood. All receptors come from a human donor in good health. Each CDR3 is given with its conserved first and last residue. Some rows mark clone size as missing; the rest say once, few, many or name a class of expanded clone.

clone size: -
J gene: TRBJ2-3
V gene: TRBV10-3
CDR3 protein: CAIRDRAVSTDTQYF

clone size: -
J gene: TRBJ2-7
V gene: TRBV15
CDR3 protein: CATSRFTGPYEQYF

clone size: -
J gene: TRBJ1-2
V gene: TRBV30
CDR3 protein: CAWSSGGTGYTF

clone size: -
J gene: TRBJ2-5
V gene: TRBV6-1
CDR3 protein: CASSYLRPGTGGSQYF

clone size: -
J gene: TRBJ2-1
V gene: TRBV18
CDR3 protein: CASSPTGLSYNEQFF

clone size: -
J gene: TRBJ2-5
V gene: TRBV6-2/TRBV6-3
CDR3 protein: CASSSLSQFQETQYF

clone size: -
J gene: TRBJ2-7
V gene: TRBV19
CDR3 protein: CASSPGRNYEQYF

clone size: large
J gene: TRBJ2-1
V gene: TRBV6-1
CDR3 protein: CASGGFRDNEQFF

clone size: -
J gene: TRBJ1-6
V gene: TRBV6-5
CDR3 protein: CASSYHGGLVRRPPLHF

clone size: -
J gene: TRBJ2-5
V gene: TRBV24-1
CDR3 protein: CATSDPSGEYQETQYF

clone size: -
J gene: TRBJ1-1
V gene: TRBV20-1
CDR3 protein: CSARTGGASAFF

clone size: -
J gene: TRBJ1-1
V gene: TRBV5-1
CDR3 protein: CASSPHNAGETEAFF

clone size: medium-sized
J gene: TRBJ2-5
V gene: TRBV5-4
CDR3 protein: CASSSRTGGETQYF

clone size: medium-sized
J gene: TRBJ2-2
V gene: TRBV11-1
CDR3 protein: CASRRDRAATGELFF

clone size: medium-sized
J gene: TRBJ2-3
V gene: TRBV19
CDR3 protein: CASRPGRGLDTQYF

clone size: medium-sized
J gene: TRBJ2-6
V gene: TRBV15
CDR3 protein: CATSSLTGSGANVLTF

clone size: -
J gene: TRBJ1-6
V gene: TRBV19
CDR3 protein: CASSPTDRGGNSPLHF

clone size: -
J gene: TRBJ1-2
V gene: TRBV6-5
CDR3 protein: CASRAPWGDYGYTF

clone size: -
J gene: TRBJ2-1
V gene: TRBV12-3/TRBV12-4
CDR3 protein: CASGGKGGGKQFF

clone size: -
J gene: TRBJ1-2
V gene: TRBV6-5
CDR3 protein: CASSSDTGRGGYTF

clone size: medium-sized
J gene: TRBJ2-7
V gene: TRBV19
CDR3 protein: CASSIGAGPYEQYF

clone size: -
J gene: TRBJ2-5
V gene: TRBV19
CDR3 protein: CASSHGQGLQETQYF

clone size: medium-sized
J gene: TRBJ2-3
V gene: TRBV18
CDR3 protein: CASSTTGAGGSTDTQYF

clone size: -
J gene: TRBJ2-2
V gene: TRBV12-3/TRBV12-4
CDR3 protein: CASSWGLAVTGELFF

clone size: -
J gene: TRBJ1-1
V gene: TRBV11-1
CDR3 protein: CASSLIEGKVTEAFF

clone size: -
J gene: TRBJ1-2
V gene: TRBV12-3/TRBV12-4
CDR3 protein: CASSSSVGFYGYTF

clone size: -
J gene: TRBJ2-5
V gene: TRBV6-5
CDR3 protein: CASRRTGGEETQYF

clone size: -
J gene: TRBJ1-6
V gene: TRBV6-4
CDR3 protein: CASSESGGALSPLHF

clone size: -
J gene: TRBJ1-6
V gene: TRBV12-3/TRBV12-4
CDR3 protein: CASSPYASGEVNSGPLHF

clone size: -
J gene: TRBJ1-2
V gene: TRBV6-6
CDR3 protein: CASSLEGREDGYTF

clone size: medium-sized
J gene: TRBJ2-1
V gene: TRBV12-3/TRBV12-4
CDR3 protein: CASSLSAPLLDNEQFF

clone size: -
J gene: TRBJ2-5
V gene: TRBV5-6
CDR3 protein: CASSPGGVLGETQYF

clone size: medium-sized
J gene: TRBJ2-3
V gene: TRBV5-4
CDR3 protein: CASSLFVGGGPSTDTQYF

clone size: -
J gene: TRBJ1-1
V gene: TRBV19
CDR3 protein: CASSIVPYPEAFF

clone size: medium-sized
J gene: TRBJ2-4
V gene: TRBV19
CDR3 protein: CASSIGTGDIQYF

clone size: -
J gene: TRBJ2-5
V gene: TRBV6-1
CDR3 protein: CASSLDGSLRETQYF

clone size: -
J gene: TRBJ1-5
V gene: TRBV6-5
CDR3 protein: CASSPDGKVNQPQHF

clone size: medium-sized
J gene: TRBJ1-5
V gene: TRBV19
CDR3 protein: CASGGGGLGNQPQHF

clone size: -
J gene: TRBJ2-7
V gene: TRBV19
CDR3 protein: CASSIRSGGKYEQYF

clone size: -
J gene: TRBJ1-2
V gene: TRBV15
CDR3 protein: CATSRDGRIGYTF

clone size: medium-sized
J gene: TRBJ1-2
V gene: TRBV30
CDR3 protein: CAWSRGGILGYTF

clone size: -
J gene: TRBJ2-3
V gene: TRBV11-1
CDR3 protein: CASSPSRILRRTDTQYF

clone size: medium-sized
J gene: TRBJ2-2
V gene: TRBV6-4
CDR3 protein: CASSGLAGNTGELFF

clone size: medium-sized
J gene: TRBJ2-5
V gene: TRBV29-1
CDR3 protein: CSVARDRVKTQYF